A single T cell receptor beta chain is shown here with its context. Distinct nucleotide sequences in the sample also encode this CDR3. The CDR3 runs 13 residues. J gave up 5 bases and V 0 bases, and 1 base lay outside the gene matches. The V gene's germline CDR1 is SGHRS and CDR2 YFSETQ. In the original workflow: Reference gene primers were amplified, and this amplification served to estimate nucleated cell counts. Here immunoSEQ multiplex PCR was the method, and the copy in TCRdb shows in-frame clones only, minus some. Clonal size and the V and J genes are those of that table, whereas D and trimming came from the DNA. The repertoire consists of 300,000 to 400,000 clones, with over 80% occurring once and the leading ten covering around 4.6%. The sample originates from a study of blood T cell repertoires in COVID-19. Turning to the study itself: In each case, the material was cDNA or gDNA derived from T cells, B-cell-depleted T cells, or PBMCs.

The chain combines TRBV5-1 with TRBJ1-2; 7 bases align to TRBD1. This clonotype originated in a young man who had recovered from COVID-19. Sample: PBMCs or T cells enriched from blood (not recorded which). The CDR3 sequence: CASSLDRGYGYTF. The CDR3 DNA reads as TGCGCCAGCAGCTTGGACAGGGGTTATGGCTACACCTTC.